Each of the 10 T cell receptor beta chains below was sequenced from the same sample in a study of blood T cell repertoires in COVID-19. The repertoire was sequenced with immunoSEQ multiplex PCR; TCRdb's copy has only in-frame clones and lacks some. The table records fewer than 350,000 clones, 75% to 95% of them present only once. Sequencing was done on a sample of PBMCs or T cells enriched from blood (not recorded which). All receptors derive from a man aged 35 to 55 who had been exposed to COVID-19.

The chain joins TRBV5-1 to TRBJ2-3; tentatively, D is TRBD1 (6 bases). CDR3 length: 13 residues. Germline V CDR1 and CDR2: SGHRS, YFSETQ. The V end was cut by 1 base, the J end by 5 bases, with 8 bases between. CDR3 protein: CASSLWTVDTQYF. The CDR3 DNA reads TGCGCCAGCAGCTTGTGGACAGTAGATACGCAGTATTTT.

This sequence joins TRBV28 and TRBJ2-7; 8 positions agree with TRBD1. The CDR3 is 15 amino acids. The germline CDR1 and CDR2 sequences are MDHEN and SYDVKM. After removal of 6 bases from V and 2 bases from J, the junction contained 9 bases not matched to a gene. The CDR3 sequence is CASSEPGTGAYEQYF. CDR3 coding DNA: TGTGCCAGCAGCGAACCAGGGACAGGCGCCTACGAGCAGTACTTC.

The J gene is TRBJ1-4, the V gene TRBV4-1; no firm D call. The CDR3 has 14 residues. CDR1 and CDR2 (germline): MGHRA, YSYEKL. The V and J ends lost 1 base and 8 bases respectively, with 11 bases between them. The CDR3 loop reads CASSQAEVSEKLFF. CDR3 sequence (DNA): TGCGCCAGCAGCCAAGCAGAGGTTTCCGAAAAACTGTTTTTT.

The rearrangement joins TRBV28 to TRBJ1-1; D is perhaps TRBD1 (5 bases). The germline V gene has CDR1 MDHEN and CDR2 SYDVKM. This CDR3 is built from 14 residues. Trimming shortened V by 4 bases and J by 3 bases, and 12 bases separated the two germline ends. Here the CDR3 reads CASSSLPGDTEAFF. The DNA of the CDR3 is TGTGCCAGCAGTTCCCTCCCGGGGGACACTGAAGCTTTCTTT.

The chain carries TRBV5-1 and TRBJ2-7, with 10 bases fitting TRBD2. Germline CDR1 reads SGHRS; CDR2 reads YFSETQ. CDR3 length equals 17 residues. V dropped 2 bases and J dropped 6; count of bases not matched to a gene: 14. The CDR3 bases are TGCGCCAGCAGCTTTTCGACTAGCGGGTCCGGGGGTCCCGAGCAGTACTTC. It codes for CASSFSTSGSGGPEQYF.

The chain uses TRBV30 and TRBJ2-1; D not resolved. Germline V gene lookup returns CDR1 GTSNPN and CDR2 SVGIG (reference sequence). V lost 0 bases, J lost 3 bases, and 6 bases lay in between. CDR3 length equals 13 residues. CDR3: CAWSVRGYNEQFF. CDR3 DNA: TGTGCCTGGAGTGTAAGAGGCTACAATGAGCAGTTCTTC.

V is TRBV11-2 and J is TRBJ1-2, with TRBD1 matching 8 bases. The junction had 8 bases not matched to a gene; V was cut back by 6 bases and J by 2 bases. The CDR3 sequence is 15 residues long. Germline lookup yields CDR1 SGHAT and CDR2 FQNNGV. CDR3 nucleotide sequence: TGTGCCAGCAGTACCATACAGGGGGGAAACTATGGCTACACCTTC. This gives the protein CASSTIQGGNYGYTF.

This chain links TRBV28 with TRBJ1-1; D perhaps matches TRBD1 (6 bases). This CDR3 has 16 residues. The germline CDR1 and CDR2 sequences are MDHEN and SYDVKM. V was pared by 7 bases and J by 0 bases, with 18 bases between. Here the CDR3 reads CASTEFDRKMNTEAFF. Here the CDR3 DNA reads TGTGCCAGCACCGAATTCGACAGGAAAATGAACACTGAAGCTTTCTTT. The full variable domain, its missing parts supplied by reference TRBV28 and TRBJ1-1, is DVKVTQSSRYLVKRTGEKVFLECVQDMDHENMFWYRQDPGLGLRLIYFSYDVKMKEKGDIPEGYSVSREKKERFSLILESASTNQTSMYLCASTEFDRKMNTEAFFGQGTRLTVV.

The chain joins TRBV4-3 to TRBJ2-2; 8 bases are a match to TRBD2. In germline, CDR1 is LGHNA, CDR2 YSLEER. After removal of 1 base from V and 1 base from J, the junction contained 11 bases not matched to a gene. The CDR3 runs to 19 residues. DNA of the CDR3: TGCGCCAGCAGCCAAGTTATAGCGGGGCAGGGGAAGAACACCGGGGAGCTGTTTTTT. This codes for CASSQVIAGQGKNTGELFF.

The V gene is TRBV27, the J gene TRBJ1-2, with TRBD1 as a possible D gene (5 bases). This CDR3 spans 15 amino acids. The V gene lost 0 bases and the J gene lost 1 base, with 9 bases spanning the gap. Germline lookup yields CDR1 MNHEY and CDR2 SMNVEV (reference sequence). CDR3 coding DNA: TGTGCCAGCAGTTTATCTCTTGACAGTAACTATGGCTACACCTTC. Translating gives CASSLSLDSNYGYTF.